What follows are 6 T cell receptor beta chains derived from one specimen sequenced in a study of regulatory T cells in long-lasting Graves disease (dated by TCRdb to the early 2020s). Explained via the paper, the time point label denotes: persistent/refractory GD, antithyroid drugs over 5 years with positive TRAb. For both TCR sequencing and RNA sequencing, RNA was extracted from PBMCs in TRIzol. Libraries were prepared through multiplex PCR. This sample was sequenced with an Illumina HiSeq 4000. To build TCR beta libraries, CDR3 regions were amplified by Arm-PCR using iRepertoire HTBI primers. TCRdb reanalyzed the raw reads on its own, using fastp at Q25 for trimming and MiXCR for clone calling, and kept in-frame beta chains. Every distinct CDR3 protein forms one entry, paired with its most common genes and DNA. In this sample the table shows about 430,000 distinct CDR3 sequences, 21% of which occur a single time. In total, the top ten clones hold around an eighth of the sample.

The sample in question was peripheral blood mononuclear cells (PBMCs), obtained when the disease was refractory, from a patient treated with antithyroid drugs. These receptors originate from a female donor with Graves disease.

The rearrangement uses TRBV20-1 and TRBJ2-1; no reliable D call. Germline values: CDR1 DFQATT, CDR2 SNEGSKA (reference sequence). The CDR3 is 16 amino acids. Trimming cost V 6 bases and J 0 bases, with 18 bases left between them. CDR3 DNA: TGCAGTGCCCTCCCCCCTAGGCTGAGCTCCTACAATGAGCAGTTCTTC. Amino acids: CSALPPRLSSYNEQFF.

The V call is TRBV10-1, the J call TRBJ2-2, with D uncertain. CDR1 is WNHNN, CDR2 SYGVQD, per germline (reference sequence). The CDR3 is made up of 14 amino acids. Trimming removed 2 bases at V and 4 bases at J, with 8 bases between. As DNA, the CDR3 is TGCGCCAGCAGTGAGATGGCGAGCACCGGGGAGCTGTTTTTT. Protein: CASSEMASTGELFF.

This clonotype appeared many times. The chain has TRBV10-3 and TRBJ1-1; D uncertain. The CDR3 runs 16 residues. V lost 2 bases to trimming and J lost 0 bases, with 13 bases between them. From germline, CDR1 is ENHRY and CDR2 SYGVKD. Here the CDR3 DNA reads TGTGCCATCAGTGAGGAAAGGGTGGAACTGAACACTGAAGCTTTCTTT. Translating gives CAISEERVELNTEAFF.

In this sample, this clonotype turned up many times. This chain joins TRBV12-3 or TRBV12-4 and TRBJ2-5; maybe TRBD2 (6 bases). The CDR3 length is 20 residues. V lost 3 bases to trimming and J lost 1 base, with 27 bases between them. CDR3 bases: TGTGCCAGCAGTTTCGTGGTGGGGGACTCCACCCAGACCCCCCAAGAGACCCAGTACTTC. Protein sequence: CASSFVVGDSTQTPQETQYF.

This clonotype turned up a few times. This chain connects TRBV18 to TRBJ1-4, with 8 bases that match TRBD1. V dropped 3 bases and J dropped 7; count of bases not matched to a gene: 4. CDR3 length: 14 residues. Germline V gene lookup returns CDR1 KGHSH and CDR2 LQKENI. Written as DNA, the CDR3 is TGTGCCAGCTCACCGCAGGGGGCGGGTGAAAAACTGTTTTTT. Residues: CASSPQGAGEKLFF. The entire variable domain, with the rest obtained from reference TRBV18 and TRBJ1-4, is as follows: NAGVMQNPRHLVRRRGQEARLRCSPMKGHSHVYWYRQLPEEGLKFMVYLQKENIIDESGMPKERFSAEFPKEGPSILRIQQVVRGDSAAYFCASSPQGAGEKLFFGSGTQLSVL.

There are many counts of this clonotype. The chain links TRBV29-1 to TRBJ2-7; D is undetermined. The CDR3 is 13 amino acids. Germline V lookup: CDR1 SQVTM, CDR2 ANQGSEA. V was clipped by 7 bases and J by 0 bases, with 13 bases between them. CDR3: CSAQRASSYEQYF. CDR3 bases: TGCAGCGCTCAACGGGCCAGCTCCTACGAGCAGTACTTC.